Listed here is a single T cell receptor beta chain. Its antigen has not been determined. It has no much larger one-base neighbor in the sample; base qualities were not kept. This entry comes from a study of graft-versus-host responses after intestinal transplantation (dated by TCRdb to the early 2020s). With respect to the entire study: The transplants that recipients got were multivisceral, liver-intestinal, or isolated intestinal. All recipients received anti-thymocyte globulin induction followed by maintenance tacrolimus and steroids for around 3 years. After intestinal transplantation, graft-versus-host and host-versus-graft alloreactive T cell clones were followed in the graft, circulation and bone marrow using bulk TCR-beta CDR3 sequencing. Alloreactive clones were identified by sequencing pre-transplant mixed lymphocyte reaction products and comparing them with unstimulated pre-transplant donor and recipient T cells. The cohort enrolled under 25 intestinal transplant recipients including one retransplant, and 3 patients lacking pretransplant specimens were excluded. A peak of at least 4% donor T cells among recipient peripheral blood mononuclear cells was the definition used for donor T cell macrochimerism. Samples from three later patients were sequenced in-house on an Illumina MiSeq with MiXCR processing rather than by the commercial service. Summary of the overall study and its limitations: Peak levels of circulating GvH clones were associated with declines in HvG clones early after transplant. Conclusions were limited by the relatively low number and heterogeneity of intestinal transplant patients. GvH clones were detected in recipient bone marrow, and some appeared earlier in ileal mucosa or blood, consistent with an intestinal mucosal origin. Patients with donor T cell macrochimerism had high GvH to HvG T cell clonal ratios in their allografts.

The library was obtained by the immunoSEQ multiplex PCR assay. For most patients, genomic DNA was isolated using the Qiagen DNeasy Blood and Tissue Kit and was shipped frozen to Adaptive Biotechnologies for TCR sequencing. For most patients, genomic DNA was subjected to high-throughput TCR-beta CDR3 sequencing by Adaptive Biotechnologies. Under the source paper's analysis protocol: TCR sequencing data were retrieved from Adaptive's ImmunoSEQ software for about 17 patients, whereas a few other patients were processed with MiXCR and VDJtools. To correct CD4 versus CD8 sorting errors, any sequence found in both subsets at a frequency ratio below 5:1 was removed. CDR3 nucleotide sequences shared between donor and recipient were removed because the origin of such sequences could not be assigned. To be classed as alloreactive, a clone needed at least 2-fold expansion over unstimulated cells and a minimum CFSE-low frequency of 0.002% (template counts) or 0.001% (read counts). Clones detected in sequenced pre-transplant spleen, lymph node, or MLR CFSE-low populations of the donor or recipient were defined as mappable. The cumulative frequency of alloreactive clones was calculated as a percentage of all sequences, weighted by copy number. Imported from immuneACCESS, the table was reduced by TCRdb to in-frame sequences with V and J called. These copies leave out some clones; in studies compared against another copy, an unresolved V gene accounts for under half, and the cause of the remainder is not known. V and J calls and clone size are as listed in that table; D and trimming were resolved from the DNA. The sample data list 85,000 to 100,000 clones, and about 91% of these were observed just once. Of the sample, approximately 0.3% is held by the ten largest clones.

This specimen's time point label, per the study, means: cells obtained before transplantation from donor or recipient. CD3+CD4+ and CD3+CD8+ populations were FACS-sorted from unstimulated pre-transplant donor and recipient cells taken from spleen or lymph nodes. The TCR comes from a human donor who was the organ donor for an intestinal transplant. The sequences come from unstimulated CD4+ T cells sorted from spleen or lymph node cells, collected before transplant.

The CDR3 protein sequence reads: CASSLGHQETQYF. The nucleotide sequence reads as follows: TGTGCCAGCAGCTTAGGGCACCAAGAGACCCAGTACTTC. The chain couples TRBV7-2 to TRBJ2-5; the D gene is unclear. The trim is 1 base for V and 0 bases for J, with a gap of 3 bases between the germline ends. From its cysteine to its phenylalanine, the CDR3 spans 13 amino acids. Only the CDR3 DNA is retained, 39 bases long and in frame from the first base. Per the germline V gene, SGHTA is the CDR1 and FQGNSA is the CDR2.